These 2 T cell receptor beta chains share one sample of origin, sequenced in a study of shared clonotypes between healthy human individuals. TCRdb's copy holds only in-frame clones and misses some; the assay was immunoSEQ multiplex PCR. Altogether 1,400,000 or so clones are present, roughly 98.5% being singletons, with the ten largest covering about 0.4%. Material for sequencing was naive CD4+ T cells sorted from blood. Subset in this sample: CD45RA+ positively selected. The receptors were sampled from a young man in good health.

The CDR3 is CASSRRLAGSGDTQYF. The CDR3 bases are TGCGCCAGCAGCCGTCGACTAGCGGGATCGGGAGATACGCAGTATTTT. This rearrangement joins TRBV4-3 to TRBJ2-3; TRBD2 agrees at 11 bases. V was pared by 4 bases and J by 5 bases, with 8 bases of the junction left unmatched. Germline V gives CDR1 LGHNA, CDR2 YSLEER. This CDR3 has 16 residues.

This rearrangement joins TRBV2 to TRBJ2-3; D call uncertain. Germline V CDR1 and CDR2: SNHLY, FYNNEI. The CDR3 sequence is 13 residues long. The germline V and J ends were trimmed by 4 bases and 6 bases, with 11 bases remaining between them. The CDR3 coding sequence is TGTGCCAGCAGTGTGATGACTGGTGATACGCAGTATTTT. It translates to CASSVMTGDTQYF.